These T cell receptor beta chains were read from a single sample in a study of spatial heterogeneity in lung cancer. TCRdb re-called the 5' RACE reads through MiXCR, storing one row per CDR3 protein. This table has about 52,000 distinct CDR3 sequences, 7.4% appearing once. Here the sequenced sample was PBMCs, taken at follow-up. The receptor source for this set is a female donor with early-stage non-small cell lung cancer. Each CDR3 is given without its conserved first and last residue. D genes are given only for firm matches. Only some rows state a clone size, as once, few, many or a class for expanded clones.

CDR3 protein,V gene,CDR3 length,D gene,clone size
ASRLTSGAYNEQF,TRBV27,13,TRBD2,many
ASTPSITGPEAF,TRBV2,12,.,many
SATRETQY,TRBV20-1,8,.,few
ASSPGPNYEQY,TRBV7-6,11,.,medium-sized
AISEAGSLNEQF,TRBV10-3,12,TRBD2,few
ASSLGRVRTEAF,TRBV5-1,12,.,many
ASSLEYGRSTQY,TRBV5-1,12,.,many
ASSQGFLPGPYEQY,TRBV4-3,14,.,.
ASDGTGPYEQY,TRBV2,11,TRBD1,medium-sized
ASSLDTTNEKLF,TRBV5-1,12,.,.
ASSFDQPRELF,TRBV6-6,11,.,few
ASSFPILAGANYEQY,TRBV28,15,TRBD2,.
ASGVRYNSPLH,TRBV6-2/TRBV6-3,11,.,.
ASTLRGGKNTEAF,TRBV27,13,.,few
ASSLVPRGPDTQY,TRBV12-3/TRBV12-4,13,TRBD1,.
ASSFERASYNEQF,TRBV7-3,13,.,many
ASSRTEKTSGAYTYEQY,TRBV7-9,17,TRBD2,few
ASSLFGRNQDQPQH,TRBV7-2,14,.,.
ASSQPGGPLNIQY,TRBV14,13,.,many
AWSGSGFNTEAF,TRBV30,12,.,many
ASSLTGGLNTEAF,TRBV12-3/TRBV12-4,13,TRBD1,many
ASSSSGTGGNEQY,TRBV12-3/TRBV12-4,13,TRBD1,many
ASRPGGGTDTQY,TRBV12-3/TRBV12-4,12,TRBD2,many
SVLRTSGEFGTGELF,TRBV29-1,15,TRBD2,few
ASSYSPPIRGTRADTQY,TRBV6-5,17,.,many
SVVGGNGYT,TRBV29-1,9,TRBD1,few
ASSGSGGPYTDTQY,TRBV7-2,14,TRBD2,.
ASSSLNEKLF,TRBV7-9,10,.,many
AWRRTSGGDGTQY,TRBV30,13,TRBD2,many
SASTGGAFYEQY,TRBV20-1,12,TRBD1,once
ASSGSGGALSYNEQF,TRBV9,15,TRBD2,many
ASSQDEGGPYNEQF,TRBV3-1,14,.,.
SALGTEFNQPQH,TRBV20-1,12,TRBD1,.
ASSLGTLGELF,TRBV7-3,11,.,many
ASRVSDLSQPQH,TRBV2,12,.,many
ASSFDRSSGANVLT,TRBV7-3,14,.,many
ASSLGGRLGQPQH,TRBV7-2,13,.,few
SARAGGVHTEAF,TRBV20-1,12,TRBD1,few
ASKGTPAKNIQY,TRBV11-2,12,.,.
SASGIGSGYEQY,TRBV20-1,12,.,many
ASLRQDSGYT,TRBV28,10,.,.
ASSPYRRSTDTQY,TRBV7-8,13,.,.
ASSPRQTEAF,TRBV18,10,.,few
ASSEDARNTEAF,TRBV7-3,12,.,many